This is a list of T cell receptor beta chains from one sample in a study of CD8+ T cells in alopecia areata. Sequencing was performed with immunoSEQ multiplex PCR; in TCRdb, only in-frame clones are kept and a portion is missing. The sample consists of approximately 180,000 clones, roughly 65% of them appearing once. The source material was CD4+ T cells sorted from blood, sampled at week 0. Receptors were obtained from a human donor with alopecia areata. Both conserved end residues are part of each CDR3. Each record gives: V gene, CDR3 protein.

V: TRBV9; CDR3: CASSVDGWASPLHF
V: TRBV19; CDR3: CASSLISGAPGELFF
V: TRBV11-2; CDR3: CASSWDLANYGYTF
V: TRBV9; CDR3: CASSPTGRMNTGELFF
V: TRBV30; CDR3: CAWTKSANTEAFF
V: TRBV29-1; CDR3: CSVDTGQGGELFF
V: TRBV4-3; CDR3: CASSQIQGGNEQFF
V: TRBV30; CDR3: CAWSEGHQPQHF
V: TRBV30; CDR3: CAWSVAVGQPQHF
V: TRBV25-1; CDR3: CASSEMGQGYEQYF
V: TRBV7-8; CDR3: CASSLYSRSSAGGARDTQYF
V: TRBV29-1; CDR3: CSVEGGTSSDTQYF
V: TRBV29-1; CDR3: CSVERGSDTQYF